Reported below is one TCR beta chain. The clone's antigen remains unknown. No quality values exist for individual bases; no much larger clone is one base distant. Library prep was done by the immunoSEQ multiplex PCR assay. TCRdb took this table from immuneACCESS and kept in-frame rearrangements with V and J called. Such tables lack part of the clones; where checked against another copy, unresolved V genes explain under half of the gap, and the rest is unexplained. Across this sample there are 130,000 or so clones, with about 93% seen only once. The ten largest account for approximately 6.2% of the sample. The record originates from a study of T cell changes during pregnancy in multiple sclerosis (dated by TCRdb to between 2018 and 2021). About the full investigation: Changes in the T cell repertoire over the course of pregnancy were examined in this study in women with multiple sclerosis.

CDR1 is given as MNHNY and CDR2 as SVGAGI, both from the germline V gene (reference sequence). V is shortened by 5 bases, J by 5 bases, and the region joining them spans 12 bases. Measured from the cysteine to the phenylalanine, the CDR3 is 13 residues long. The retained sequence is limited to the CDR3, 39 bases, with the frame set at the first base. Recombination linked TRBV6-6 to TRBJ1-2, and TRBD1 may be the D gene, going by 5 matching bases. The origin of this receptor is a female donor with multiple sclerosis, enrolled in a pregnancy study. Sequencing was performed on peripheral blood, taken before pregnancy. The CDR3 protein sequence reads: CASSPQGGYGYTF. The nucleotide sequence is TGTGCCAGCAGTCCTCAGGGTGGGTATGGCTACACCTTC.